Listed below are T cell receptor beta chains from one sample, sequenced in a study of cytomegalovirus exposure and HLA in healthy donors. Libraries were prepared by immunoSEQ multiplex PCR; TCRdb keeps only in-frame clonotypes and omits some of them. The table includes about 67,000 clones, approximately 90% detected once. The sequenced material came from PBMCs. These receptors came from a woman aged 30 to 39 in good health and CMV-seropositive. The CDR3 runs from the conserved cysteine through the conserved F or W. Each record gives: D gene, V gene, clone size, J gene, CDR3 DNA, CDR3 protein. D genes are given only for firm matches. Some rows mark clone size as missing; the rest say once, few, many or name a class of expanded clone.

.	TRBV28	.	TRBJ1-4	TGTGCCAGCAGTTCGCCAGGTAGTGCAACTAATGAAAAACTGTTTTTT	CASSSPGSATNEKLFF
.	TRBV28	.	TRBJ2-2	TGTGCCAGCAGTTCCCGTGCGCCGGGGGAGCTGTTTTTT	CASSSRAPGELFF
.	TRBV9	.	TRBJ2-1	TGTGCCAGCAGCCACTCAACTTCTTACAATGAGCAGTTCTTC	CASSHSTSYNEQFF
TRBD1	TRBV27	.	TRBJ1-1	TGTGCCAGCAGTTCCCCCGGGACAGGGAACACTGAAGCTTTCTTT	CASSSPGTGNTEAFF
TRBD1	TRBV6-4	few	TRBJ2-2	TGTGCCACCCGGACAGGGAGCACCGGGGAGCTGTTTTTT	CATRTGSTGELFF
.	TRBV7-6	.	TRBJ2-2	TGTGCCAGCAGCTTCCTACGGGGGTCGGCTCCCCCAGGGGAGCTGTTTTTT	CASSFLRGSAPPGELFF
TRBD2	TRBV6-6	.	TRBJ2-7	TGTGCCAGCAGTCGGCCGACTAGCGGGACCCCCGAGCAGTACTTC	CASSRPTSGTPEQYF
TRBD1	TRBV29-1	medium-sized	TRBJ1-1	TGCAGCGTTGAAGGGCAGGGGGCAAGTTTTCGCACTGAAGCTTTCTTT	CSVEGQGASFRTEAFF
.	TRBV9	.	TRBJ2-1	TGTGCCAGCAGCGTAGTAGGGGGAGGGTCCTACAATGAGCAGTTCTTC	CASSVVGGGSYNEQFF
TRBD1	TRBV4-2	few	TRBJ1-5	TGTGCCAGCAGCCAAGTAGGGGGCAGGGAAGAGCCCCAGCATTTT	CASSQVGGREEPQHF
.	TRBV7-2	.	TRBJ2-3	TGTGCCAGCAGCAGGCCACCGGGAGCAGGGCCAGATACGCAGTATTTT	CASSRPPGAGPDTQYF
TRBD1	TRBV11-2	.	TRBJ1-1	TGTGCCAGCAGTCCAGGACAGGGGGATGAAGCTTTCTTT	CASSPGQGDEAFF
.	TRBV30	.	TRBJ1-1	TGTGCCTGGAGTGATCGGGATTCCTACATCAGCACTGAAGCTTTCTTT	CAWSDRDSYISTEAFF
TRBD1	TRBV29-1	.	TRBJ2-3	TGCAGCGTTGATTCCGGGACAGGGCATGGAGATACGCAGTATTTT	CSVDSGTGHGDTQYF
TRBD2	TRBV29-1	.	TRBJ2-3	TGCAGCGCCAAAGCGGGAGGGCCTGGCACAGATACGCAGTATTTT	CSAKAGGPGTDTQYF
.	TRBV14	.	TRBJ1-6	TGTGCCAGCAGCCAAGAAAGAGATCCCAGTCTCGGGGGAGGGTATTCACCCCTCCACTTT	CASSQERDPSLGGGYSPLHF
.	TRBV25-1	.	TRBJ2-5	TGTGCCAGCAGACTGGGTCACACTCCCGGGGGCCAGTACTTC	CASRLGHTPGGQYF
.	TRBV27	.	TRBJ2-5	TGTGCCAAACCCGGGCGGAGGGAGACCCAGTACTTC	CAKPGRRETQYF
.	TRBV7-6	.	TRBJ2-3	TGTGCCAGCAGCTCGACAGATACGCAGTATTTT	CASSSTDTQYF
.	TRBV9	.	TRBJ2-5	TGTGCCAGCAGCGTAGGGGCAAGGGGGAACGGAGAGCAGTACTTC	CASSVGARGNGEQYF
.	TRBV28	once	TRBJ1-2	TGTGCCAGCAGTCTCTCACGACAGGTTCCCTATGGCTACACCTTC	CASSLSRQVPYGYTF
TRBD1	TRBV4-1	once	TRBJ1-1	TGCGCCAGCAGCCAAGTCCCGGGACAGGGGACCGAGCTGAACACTGAAGCTTTCTTT	CASSQVPGQGTELNTEAFF